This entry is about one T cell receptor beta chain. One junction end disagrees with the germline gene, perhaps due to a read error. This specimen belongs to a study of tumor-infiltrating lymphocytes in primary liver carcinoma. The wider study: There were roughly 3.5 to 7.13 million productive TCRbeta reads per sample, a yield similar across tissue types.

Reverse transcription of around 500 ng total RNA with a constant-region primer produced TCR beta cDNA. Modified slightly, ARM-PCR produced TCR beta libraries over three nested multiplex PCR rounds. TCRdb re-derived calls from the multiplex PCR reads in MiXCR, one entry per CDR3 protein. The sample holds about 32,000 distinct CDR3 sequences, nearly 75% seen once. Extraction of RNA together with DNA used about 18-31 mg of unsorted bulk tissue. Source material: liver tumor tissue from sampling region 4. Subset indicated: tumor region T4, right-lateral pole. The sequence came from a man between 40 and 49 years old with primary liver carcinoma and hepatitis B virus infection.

CDR3 sequence reads: CASRFDLLPYEQYF. The CDR3 nucleotides are TGTGCAAGCAGATTCGACTTACTCCCCTACGAGCAGTACTTC. The rearrangement links TRBV7-9 to TRBJ2-7; unclear D gene. Germline CDR1 is SEHNR and CDR2 is FQNEAQ (reference sequence). The CDR3 sequence is 14 residues long.